The 12 T cell receptor beta chains presented below share a single source sample, sequenced in a study of blood T cell repertoires in COVID-19. Data came from immunoSEQ multiplex PCR; TCRdb stores just in-frame clones and leaves some out. The sample contains 140,000 to 150,000 clones, 75% to 90% of which appear only once. Input material: peripheral blood. These receptors all come from a man in his 70s who had recovered from COVID-19.

Of note for this clone: The sample contains more than one DNA sequence encoding this CDR3. The V call is TRBV15, the J call TRBJ1-4; maybe TRBD1 (6 bases). This CDR3 spans 15 amino acids. V lost 3 bases, J lost 2 bases, and 10 bases lay in between. CDR1 is LNHNV and CDR2 is YYDKDF in the germline V gene (reference sequence). The CDR3 is CATSSRQGTNEKLFF. In DNA, the CDR3 is TGTGCCACCAGCAGCAGGCAGGGGACTAATGAAAAACTGTTTTTT.

The rearrangement joins TRBV5-1 to TRBJ2-2, with 9 bases that match TRBD1. CDR1 and CDR2 from the germline V gene are SGHRS and YFSETQ. J lost 0 bases, V lost 4 bases, and 4 bases had no gene match. The CDR3 covers 16 residues. CDR3: CASSKGQGSNTGELFF. DNA of the CDR3: TGCGCCAGCAGCAAAGGACAGGGGTCGAACACCGGGGAGCTGTTTTTT.

The chain links TRBV5-6 to TRBJ2-3, with D perhaps TRBD1 (5 bases). This CDR3 has 16 residues. The V gene lost 5 bases and the J gene lost 5 bases, with 21 bases spanning the gap. Looked up from germline, CDR1 is SGHDT and CDR2 is YYEEEE. The DNA for the CDR3 is TGTGCCAGCAGTCCCAATCCAGGGAAGTCGGGAGATACGCAGTATTTT. Translation: CASSPNPGKSGDTQYF.

This chain connects TRBV5-1 to TRBJ2-3, with D maybe TRBD2 (5 bases). Germline CDR1 is SGHRS and CDR2 is YFSETQ. The CDR3 runs to 15 residues. V dropped 0 bases and J dropped 7 bases, with 15 bases sitting between them. CDR3 sequence: CASSLERFQDNTQYF. The DNA for the CDR3 is TGCGCCAGCAGCTTGGAGCGGTTCCAAGATAATACGCAGTATTTT.

This rearrangement joins TRBV6-5 to TRBJ1-2; TRBD1 is a possible D gene (5 bases). The length of the CDR3 is 12 residues. Germline V gene sequence: CDR1 MNHEY, CDR2 SVGAGI. Trimming removed 6 bases at V and 1 base at J, with 6 bases between. In DNA form, the CDR3 reads TGTGCCAGCAGGGACAATAACTATGGCTACACCTTC. It encodes CASRDNNYGYTF.

This clone was observed a few times. This chain joins TRBV6-5 and TRBJ2-3; TRBD2 agrees at 7 bases. The V segment lost 10 bases and the J segment 5 bases; nucleotides outside the gene matches: 9. This CDR3 comprises 13 residues. CDR1 MNHEY and CDR2 SVGAGI come from the germline V gene. CDR3 region: CATIRGVRDTQYF. Written as DNA, the CDR3 is TGTGCCACGATTCGGGGGGTTAGAGATACGCAGTATTTT.

The chain carries TRBV7-9 and TRBJ1-2, with a tentative D call TRBD1 (5 bases). V was trimmed by 2 bases and J by 6 bases, leaving 13 bases between them. The germline V gene encodes CDR1 SEHNR and CDR2 FQNEAQ (reference sequence). This CDR3 region has 14 residues. The CDR3 spells CASSLNRLEHGYTF. The DNA for the CDR3 is TGTGCCAGCAGCTTAAACAGGTTAGAACATGGCTACACCTTC.

V and J are TRBV27 and TRBJ1-5; 7 nucleotides line up with TRBD1. The CDR3 loop spans 16 amino acids. V shed 5 bases and J 0 bases; nucleotides not matched to a gene: 7. Germline CDR1 and CDR2: MNHEY and SMNVEV (reference sequence). The CDR3 reads CASSPRGGLSNQPQHF. As DNA, the CDR3 is TGTGCCAGCAGTCCCAGAGGGGGCCTTAGCAATCAGCCCCAGCATTTT.

This clone was seen a single time. The J gene is TRBJ2-1, the V gene TRBV15, with D unclear. V lost 1 base to trimming and J lost 2 bases, with 9 bases between them. CDR3 length equals 15 residues. CDR1 is LNHNV, CDR2 YYDKDF, per germline (reference sequence). Here the CDR3 DNA reads TGTGCCACCAGCAGAGCCAGTCACCCCTACAATGAGCAGTTCTTC. Its translation is CATSRASHPYNEQFF.

The CDR3 loop reads CASSLRREGTQYF. Written as DNA, the CDR3 is TGTGCCAGCAGCTTAAGGCGGGAGGGGACCCAGTACTTC. The chain recombines TRBV7-3 with TRBJ2-5, with TRBD2 matching over 9 bases. CDR3 length equals 13 residues. Per the germline V gene, CDR1 is SGHTA and CDR2 is FQGTGA. V dropped 1 base and J dropped 7; count of bases not matched to a gene: 1.

The V call is TRBV4-3, the J call TRBJ1-6, with D perhaps matching TRBD1 (5 bases). The V end was cut by 0 bases, the J end by 6 bases, with 9 bases between. The CDR3 extends over 15 amino acids. The germline V gene has CDR1 LGHNA and CDR2 YSLEER. CDR3 bases: TGCGCCAGCAGCCAAGAGTCCAGGGTTAATTCACCCCTCCACTTT. It encodes CASSQESRVNSPLHF.

The rearrangement uses TRBV29-1 and TRBJ2-5; 10 bases map to TRBD2. J gave up 1 base and V 4 bases, and 12 bases lay outside the gene matches. In germline, CDR1 is SQVTM, CDR2 ANQGSEA. The CDR3 runs 17 residues. The CDR3 nucleotides read TGCAGCGTTGCGCATTCTAGCGGGAGCCCCGTCCAAGAGACCCAGTACTTC. It specifies CSVAHSSGSPVQETQYF.